This T cell receptor (beta chain) was found in a study of radiation and T cells in renal cell carcinoma. Generated by immunoSEQ multiplex PCR, the TCRdb table keeps only in-frame clones and is missing some. There are about 150,000 clones in the sample; about nine tenths occur only once, and 10% to 15% lies in the top ten. Noted time point: blood 2 weeks post-SBRT. Indicated treatment: 15 Gy SBRT to primary tumor, nephrectomy 4 weeks later. This CDR3 is built from 16 residues. V was pared by 6 bases and J by 2 bases, with 6 bases of the junction left unmatched. CDR1 WSHSY and CDR2 SAAADI come from the germline V gene.

The specimen comprised blood, sampled from a patient whose treatment included radiotherapy and nephrectomy. This sequence was found in a woman aged 50 to 60 with renal cell carcinoma. This chain uses TRBV10-2 with TRBJ2-7; 14 nucleotides align to TRBD2. The CDR3 region is CASSGEGLAGAYEQYF. CDR3 bases: TGCGCCAGCAGCGGAGAGGGACTAGCGGGGGCCTACGAGCAGTACTTC.